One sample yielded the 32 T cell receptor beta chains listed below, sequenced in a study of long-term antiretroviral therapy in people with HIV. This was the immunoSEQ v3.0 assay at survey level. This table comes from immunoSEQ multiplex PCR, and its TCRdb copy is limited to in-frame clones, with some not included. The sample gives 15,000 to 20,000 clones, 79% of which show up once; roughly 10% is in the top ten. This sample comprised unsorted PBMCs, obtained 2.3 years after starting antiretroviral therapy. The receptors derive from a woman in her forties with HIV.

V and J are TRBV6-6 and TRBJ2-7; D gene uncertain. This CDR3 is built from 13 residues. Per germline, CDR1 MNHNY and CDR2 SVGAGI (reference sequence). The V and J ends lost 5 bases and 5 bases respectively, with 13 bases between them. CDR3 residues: CASSALGSDEQYF. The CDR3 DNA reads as TGTGCCAGCAGTGCTCTGGGGTCCGACGAGCAGTACTTC.

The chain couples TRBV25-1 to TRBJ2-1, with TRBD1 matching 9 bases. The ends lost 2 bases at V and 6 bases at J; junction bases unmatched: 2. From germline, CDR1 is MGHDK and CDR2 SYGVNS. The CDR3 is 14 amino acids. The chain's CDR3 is CASSEADRGNEQFF. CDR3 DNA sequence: TGTGCCAGCAGTGAAGCGGACAGGGGCAATGAGCAGTTCTTC.

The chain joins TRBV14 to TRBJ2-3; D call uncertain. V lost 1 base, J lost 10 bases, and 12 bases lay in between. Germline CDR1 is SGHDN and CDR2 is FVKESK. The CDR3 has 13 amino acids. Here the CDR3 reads CASSQGTTRAQYF. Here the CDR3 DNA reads TGTGCCAGCAGCCAAGGGACCACTCGGGCGCAGTATTTT.

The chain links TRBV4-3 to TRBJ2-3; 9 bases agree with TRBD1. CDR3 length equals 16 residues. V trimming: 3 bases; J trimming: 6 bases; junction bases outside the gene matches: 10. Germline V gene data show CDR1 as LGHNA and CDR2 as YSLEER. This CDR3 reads CASSQNRGLGPDTQYF. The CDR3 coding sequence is TGCGCCAGCAGCCAGAACAGGGGGCTCGGGCCTGATACGCAGTATTTT.

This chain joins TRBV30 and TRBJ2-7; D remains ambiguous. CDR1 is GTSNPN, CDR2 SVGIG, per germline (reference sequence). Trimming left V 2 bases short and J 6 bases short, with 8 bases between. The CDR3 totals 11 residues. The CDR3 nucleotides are TGTGCCTGGAGTAGTCAGGTCGAGCAGTACTTC. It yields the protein CAWSSQVEQYF.

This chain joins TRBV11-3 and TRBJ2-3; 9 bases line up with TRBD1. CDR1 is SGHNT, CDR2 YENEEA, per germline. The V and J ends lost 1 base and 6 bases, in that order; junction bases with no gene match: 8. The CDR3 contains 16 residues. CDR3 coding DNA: TGTGCCAGCAGCTTAGCCGGGACAGGGAGGATCGATACGCAGTATTTT. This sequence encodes CASSLAGTGRIDTQYF.

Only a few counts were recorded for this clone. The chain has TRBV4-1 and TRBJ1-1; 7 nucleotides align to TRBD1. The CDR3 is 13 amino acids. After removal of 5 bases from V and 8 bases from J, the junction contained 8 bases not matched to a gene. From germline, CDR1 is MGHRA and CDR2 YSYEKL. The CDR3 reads CASSFDRAREAFF. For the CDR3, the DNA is TGCGCCAGCAGCTTCGACAGGGCCCGAGAAGCTTTCTTT.

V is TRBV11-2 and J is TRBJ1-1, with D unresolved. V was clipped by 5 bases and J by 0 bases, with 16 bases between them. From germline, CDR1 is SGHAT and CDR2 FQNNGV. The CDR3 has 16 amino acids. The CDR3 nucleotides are TGTGCCAGCAGCGTAAAAGAAAGGATCATGAACACTGAAGCTTTCTTT. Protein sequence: CASSVKERIMNTEAFF.

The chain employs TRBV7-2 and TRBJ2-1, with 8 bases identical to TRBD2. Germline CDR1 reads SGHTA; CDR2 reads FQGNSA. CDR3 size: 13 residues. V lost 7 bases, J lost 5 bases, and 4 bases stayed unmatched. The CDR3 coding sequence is TGTGCCAGCACCCGGGGGGGGAACAATGAGCAGTTCTTC. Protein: CASTRGGNNEQFF.

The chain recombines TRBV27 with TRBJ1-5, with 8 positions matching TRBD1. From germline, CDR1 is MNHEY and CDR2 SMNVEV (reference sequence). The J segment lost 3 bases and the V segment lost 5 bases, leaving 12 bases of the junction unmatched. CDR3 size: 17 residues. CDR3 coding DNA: TGTGCCAGCAGTACTTCCTCCGGGACAGGCTTCAATCAGCCCCAGCATTTT. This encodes CASSTSSGTGFNQPQHF.

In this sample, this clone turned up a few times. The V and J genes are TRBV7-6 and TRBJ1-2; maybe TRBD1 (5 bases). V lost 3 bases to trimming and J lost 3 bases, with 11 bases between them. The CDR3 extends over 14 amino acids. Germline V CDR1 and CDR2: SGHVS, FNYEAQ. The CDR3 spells CASSLSGTHYGYTF. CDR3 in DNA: TGTGCCAGCAGCTTGTCCGGGACCCACTATGGCTACACCTTC.

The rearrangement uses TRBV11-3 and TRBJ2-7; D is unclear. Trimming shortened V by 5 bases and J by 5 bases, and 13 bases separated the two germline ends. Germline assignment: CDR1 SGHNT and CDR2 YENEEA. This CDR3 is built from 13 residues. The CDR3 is CASSPPNGNEQYF. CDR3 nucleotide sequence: TGTGCCAGCAGCCCCCCCAATGGGAACGAGCAGTACTTC.

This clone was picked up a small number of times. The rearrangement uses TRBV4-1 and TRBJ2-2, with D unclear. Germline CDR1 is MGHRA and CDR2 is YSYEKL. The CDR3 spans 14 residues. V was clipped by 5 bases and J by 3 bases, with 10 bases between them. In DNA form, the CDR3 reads TGCGCCAGCAGCGGTGGAACGCACACCGGGGAGCTGTTTTTT. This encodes CASSGGTHTGELFF.

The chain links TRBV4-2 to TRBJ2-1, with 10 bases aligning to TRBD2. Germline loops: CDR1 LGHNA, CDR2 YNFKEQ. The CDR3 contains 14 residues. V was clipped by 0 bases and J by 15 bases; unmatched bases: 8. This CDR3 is CASSQDLTSGWGFF. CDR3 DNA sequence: TGTGCCAGCAGCCAAGATCTGACTAGCGGGTGGGGGTTCTTC.

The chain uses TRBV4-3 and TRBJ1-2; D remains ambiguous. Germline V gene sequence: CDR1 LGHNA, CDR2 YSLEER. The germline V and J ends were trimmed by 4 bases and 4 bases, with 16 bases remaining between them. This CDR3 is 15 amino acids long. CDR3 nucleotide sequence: TGCGCCAGCAGCCCCAACCCTACAGAGCTCTATGGCTACACCTTC. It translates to CASSPNPTELYGYTF.

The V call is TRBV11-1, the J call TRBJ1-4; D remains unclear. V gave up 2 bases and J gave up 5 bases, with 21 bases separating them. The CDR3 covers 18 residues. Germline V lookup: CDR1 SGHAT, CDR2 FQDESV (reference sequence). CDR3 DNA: TGTGCCAGCAGCTTACCGACCGGGAATCAGTCGAGGAATGAAAAACTGTTTTTT. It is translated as CASSLPTGNQSRNEKLFF.

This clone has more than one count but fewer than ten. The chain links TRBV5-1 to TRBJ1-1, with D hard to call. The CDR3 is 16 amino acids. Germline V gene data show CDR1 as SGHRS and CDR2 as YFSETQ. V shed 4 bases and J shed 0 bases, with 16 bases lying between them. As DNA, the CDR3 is TGCGCCAGCAGCCCCTCGCCCGCAACCTTGAACACTGAAGCTTTCTTT. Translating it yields CASSPSPATLNTEAFF.

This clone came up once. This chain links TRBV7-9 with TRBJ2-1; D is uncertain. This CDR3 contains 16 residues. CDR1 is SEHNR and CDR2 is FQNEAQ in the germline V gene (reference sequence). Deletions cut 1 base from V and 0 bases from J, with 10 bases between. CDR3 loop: CASSLVVERSYNEQFF. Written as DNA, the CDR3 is TGTGCCAGCAGCTTAGTGGTTGAGCGCTCCTACAATGAGCAGTTCTTC.

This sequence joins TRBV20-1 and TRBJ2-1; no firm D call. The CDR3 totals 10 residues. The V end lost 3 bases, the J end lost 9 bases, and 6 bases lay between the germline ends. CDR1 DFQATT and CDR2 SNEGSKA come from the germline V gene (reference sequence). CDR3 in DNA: TGCAGTGCTAGTGCGACTGAGCAGTTCTTC. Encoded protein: CSASATEQFF.

In DNA, the CDR3 is TGTGCCAGCAGCTTGGGGCCAGGGGCAGGGGGCGAGCAGTACTTC. Residues: CASSLGPGAGGEQYF. The chain links TRBV5-6 to TRBJ2-7; the match to TRBD1 covers 7 bases. The CDR3 length is 15 residues. Germline V gene lookup returns CDR1 SGHDT and CDR2 YYEEEE. V gave up 0 bases and J gave up 6 bases; unmatched junction bases: 9. Full variable domain (remainder filled in from reference TRBV5-6 and TRBJ2-7): DAGVTQSPTHLIKTRGQQVTLRCSPKSGHDTVSWYQQALGQGPQFIFQYYEEEERQRGNFPDRFSGHQFPNYSSELNVNALLLGDSALYLCASSLGPGAGGEQYFGPGTRLTVT.

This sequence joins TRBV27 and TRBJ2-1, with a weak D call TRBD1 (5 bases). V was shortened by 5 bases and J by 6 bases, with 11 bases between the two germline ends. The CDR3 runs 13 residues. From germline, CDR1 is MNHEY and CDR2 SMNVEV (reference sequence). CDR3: CASSRPQGNEQFF. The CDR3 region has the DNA TGTGCCAGCAGTAGACCTCAGGGCAATGAGCAGTTCTTC.

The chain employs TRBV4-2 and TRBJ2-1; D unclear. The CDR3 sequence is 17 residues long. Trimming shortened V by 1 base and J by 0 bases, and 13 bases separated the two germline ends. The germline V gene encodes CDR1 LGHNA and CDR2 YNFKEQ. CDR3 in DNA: TGTGCCAGCAGCCAAGGATTAGGTGTAAGCTCCTACAATGAGCAGTTCTTC. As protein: CASSQGLGVSSYNEQFF.

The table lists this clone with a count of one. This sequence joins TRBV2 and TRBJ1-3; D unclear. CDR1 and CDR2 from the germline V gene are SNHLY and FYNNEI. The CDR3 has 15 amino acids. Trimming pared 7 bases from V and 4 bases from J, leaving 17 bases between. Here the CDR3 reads CASNVHLDVGNTIYF. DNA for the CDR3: TGTGCCAGCAATGTACACCTAGATGTGGGAAACACCATATATTTT.

The CDR3 coding sequence is TGCGCCAGCGAAGGCGGAGGCTCGGCAGATACGCAGTATTTT. It is translated as CASEGGGSADTQYF. The gene calls are TRBV4-1 and TRBJ2-3, with D perhaps matching TRBD2 (5 bases). V lost 8 bases to trimming and J lost 4 bases, with 16 bases between them. Germline CDR1 reads MGHRA; CDR2 reads YSYEKL. The CDR3 totals 14 residues.

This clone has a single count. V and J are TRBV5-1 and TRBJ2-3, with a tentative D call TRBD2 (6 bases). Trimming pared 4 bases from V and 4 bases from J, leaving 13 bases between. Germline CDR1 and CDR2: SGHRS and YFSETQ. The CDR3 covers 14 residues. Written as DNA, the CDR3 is TGCGCCAGCAGCACCTCCGGGGAGGCAGATACGCAGTATTTT. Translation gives CASSTSGEADTQYF.

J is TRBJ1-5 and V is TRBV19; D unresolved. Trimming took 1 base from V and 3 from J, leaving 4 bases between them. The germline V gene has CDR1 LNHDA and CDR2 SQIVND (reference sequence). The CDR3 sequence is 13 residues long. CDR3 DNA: TGTGCCAGTAGTATAGGACCCAATCAGCCCCAGCATTTT. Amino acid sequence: CASSIGPNQPQHF.

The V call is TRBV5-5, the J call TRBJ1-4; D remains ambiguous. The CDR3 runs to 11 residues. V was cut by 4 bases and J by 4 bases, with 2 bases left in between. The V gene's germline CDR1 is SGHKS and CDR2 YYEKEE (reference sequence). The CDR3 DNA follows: TGTGCCAGCAGCCTTAATGAAAAACTGTTTTTT. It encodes CASSLNEKLFF. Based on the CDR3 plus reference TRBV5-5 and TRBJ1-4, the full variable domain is DAGVTQSPTHLIKTRGQQVTLRCSPISGHKSVSWYQQVLGQGPQFIFQYYEKEERGRGNFPDRFSARQFPNYSSELNVNALLLGDSALYLCASSLNEKLFFGSGTQLSVL.

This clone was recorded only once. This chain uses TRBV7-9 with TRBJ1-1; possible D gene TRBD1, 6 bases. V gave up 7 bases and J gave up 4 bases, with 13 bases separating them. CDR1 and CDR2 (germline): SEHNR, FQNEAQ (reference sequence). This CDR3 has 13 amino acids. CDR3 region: CASKTGTTTEAFF. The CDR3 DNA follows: TGTGCCAGCAAAACCGGGACAACCACTGAAGCTTTCTTT.

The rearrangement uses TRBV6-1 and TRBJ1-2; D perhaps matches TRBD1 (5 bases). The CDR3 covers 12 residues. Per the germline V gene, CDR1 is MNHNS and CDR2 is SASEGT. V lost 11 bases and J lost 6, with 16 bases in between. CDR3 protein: CAGAGTPNGYTF. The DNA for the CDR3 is TGTGCCGGGGCCGGGACGCCAAATGGCTACACCTTC.

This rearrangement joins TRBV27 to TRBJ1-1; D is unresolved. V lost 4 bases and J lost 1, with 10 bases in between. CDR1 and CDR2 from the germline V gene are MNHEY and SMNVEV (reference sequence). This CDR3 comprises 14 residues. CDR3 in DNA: TGTGCCAGCAGTTGGGCAACAAAGAACACTGAAGCTTTCTTT. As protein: CASSWATKNTEAFF.

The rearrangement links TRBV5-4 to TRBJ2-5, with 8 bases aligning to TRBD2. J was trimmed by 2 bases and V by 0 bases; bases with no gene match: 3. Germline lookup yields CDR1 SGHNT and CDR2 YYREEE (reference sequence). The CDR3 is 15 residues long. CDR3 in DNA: TGTGCCAGCAGCTTGGCCCGGGGGGGGCAAGAGACCCAGTACTTC. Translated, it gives CASSLARGGQETQYF.

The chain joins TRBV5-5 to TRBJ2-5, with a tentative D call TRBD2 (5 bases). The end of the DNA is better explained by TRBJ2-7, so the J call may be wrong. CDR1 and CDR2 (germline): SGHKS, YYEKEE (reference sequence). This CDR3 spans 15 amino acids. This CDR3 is CASSWLDRGTYEQYF. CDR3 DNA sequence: TGTGCCAGCAGCTGGTTGGACCGGGGTACTTACGAGCAGTACTTC.